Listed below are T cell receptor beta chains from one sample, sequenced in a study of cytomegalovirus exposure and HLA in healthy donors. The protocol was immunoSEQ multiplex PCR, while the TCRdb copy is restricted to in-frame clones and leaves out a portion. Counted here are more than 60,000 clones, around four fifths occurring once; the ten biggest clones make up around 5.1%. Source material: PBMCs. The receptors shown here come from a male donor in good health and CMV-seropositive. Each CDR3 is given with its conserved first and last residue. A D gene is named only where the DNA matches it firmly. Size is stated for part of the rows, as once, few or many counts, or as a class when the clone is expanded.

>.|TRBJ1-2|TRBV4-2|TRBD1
CASSQDQGGVYGYTF
TGTGCCAGCAGCCAAGATCAGGGGGGTGTCTATGGCTACACCTTC
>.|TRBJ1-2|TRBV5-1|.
CASSLEGGADYGYTF
TGCGCCAGCAGCTTGGAGGGTGGGGCCGACTATGGCTACACCTTC
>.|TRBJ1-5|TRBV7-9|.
CASSEDRDSNQPQHF
TGTGCCAGCAGCGAGGACAGAGATAGCAATCAGCCCCAGCATTTT
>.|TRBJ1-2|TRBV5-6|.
CASSGPSGYTF
TGTGCCAGCAGCGGCCCTAGTGGCTACACCTTC
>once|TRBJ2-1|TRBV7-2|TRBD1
CASSEDRVGYNEQFF
TGTGCCAGCAGCGAAGACAGGGTTGGCTACAATGAGCAGTTCTTC
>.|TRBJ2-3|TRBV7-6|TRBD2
CASSLEGTSGGTDTQYF
TGTGCCAGCAGCTTAGAGGGGACTAGCGGGGGCACAGATACGCAGTATTTT
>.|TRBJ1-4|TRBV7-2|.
CASSLTGHGEKLFF
TGTGCCAGCAGCTTAACCGGACATGGTGAAAAACTGTTTTTT
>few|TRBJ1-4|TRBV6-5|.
CASSPRGAQGEKLFF
TGTGCCAGCAGTCCCCGGGGGGCGCAGGGTGAAAAACTGTTTTTT
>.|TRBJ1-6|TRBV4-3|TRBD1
CASSPTGTVNSPLHF
TGCGCCAGCAGCCCTACCGGGACAGTTAATTCACCCCTCCACTTT
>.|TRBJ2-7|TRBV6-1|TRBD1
CASSDTGGGHEQYF
TGTGCCAGCAGTGATACAGGGGGCGGCCACGAGCAGTACTTC
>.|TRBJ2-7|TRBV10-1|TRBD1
CASLPPSTGPKTNEQYF
TGCGCCAGCCTCCCACCCTCGACAGGGCCCAAAACTAACGAGCAGTACTTC
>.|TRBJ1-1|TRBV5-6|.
CASSSRISLAFF
TGTGCCAGCAGCTCTAGGATCTCTTTAGCTTTCTTT
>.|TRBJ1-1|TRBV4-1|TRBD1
CASSAGQGGAEAFF
TGCGCCAGCAGTGCGGGACAGGGGGGGGCTGAAGCTTTCTTT
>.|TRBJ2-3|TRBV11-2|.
CASSLNSKQYF
TGTGCCAGCAGCTTAAACTCTAAGCAGTATTTT
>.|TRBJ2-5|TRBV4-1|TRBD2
CASSQEGLAGGLKETQYF
TGCGCCAGCAGCCAAGAAGGGCTAGCGGGGGGTCTAAAAGAGACCCAGTACTTC
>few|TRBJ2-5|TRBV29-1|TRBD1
CSEMTGGAETQYF
TGCAGCGAGATGACAGGGGGCGCAGAGACCCAGTACTTC
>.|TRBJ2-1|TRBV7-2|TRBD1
CASSLDGQAYNEQFF
TGTGCCAGCAGCTTAGACGGACAGGCCTACAATGAGCAGTTCTTC
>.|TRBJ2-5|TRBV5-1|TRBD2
CASSPGLAPYQETQYF
TGCGCCAGCAGCCCGGGACTAGCGCCATACCAAGAGACCCAGTACTTC
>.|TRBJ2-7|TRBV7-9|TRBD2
CASSLGSGGAREQYF
TGTGCCAGCAGCTTAGGAAGCGGGGGGGCCAGGGAGCAGTACTTC